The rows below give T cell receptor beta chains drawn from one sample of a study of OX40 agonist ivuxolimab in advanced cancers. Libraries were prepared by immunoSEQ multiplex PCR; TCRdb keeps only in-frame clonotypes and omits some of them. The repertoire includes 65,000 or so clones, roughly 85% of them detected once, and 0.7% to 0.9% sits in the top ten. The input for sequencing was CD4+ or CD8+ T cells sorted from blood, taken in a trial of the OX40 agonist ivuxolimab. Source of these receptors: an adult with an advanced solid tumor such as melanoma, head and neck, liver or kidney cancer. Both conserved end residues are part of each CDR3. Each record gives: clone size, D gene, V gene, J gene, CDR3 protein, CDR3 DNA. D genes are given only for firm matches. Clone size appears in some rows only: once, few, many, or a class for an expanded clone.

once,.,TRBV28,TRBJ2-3,CASSFRGGTDTQYF,TGTGCCAGCAGTTTCAGGGGGGGGACAGATACGCAGTATTTT
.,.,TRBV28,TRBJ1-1,CASSLPNRVEAFF,TGTGCCAGCAGTTTGCCCAACAGGGTAGAAGCTTTCTTT
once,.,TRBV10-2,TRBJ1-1,CASSRTDNTEAFF,TGCGCCAGCAGTAGGACAGACAATACTGAAGCTTTCTTT
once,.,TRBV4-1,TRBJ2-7,CASSQDHGWQPYEQYF,TGCGCCAGCAGCCAAGATCATGGTTGGCAACCCTACGAGCAGTACTTC
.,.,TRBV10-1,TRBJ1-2,CASVRRAANYGYTF,TGCGCCAGCGTCAGACGGGCAGCTAACTATGGCTACACCTTC
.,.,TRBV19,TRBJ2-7,CASSIVANEQYF,TGTGCCAGTAGTATTGTGGCCAACGAGCAGTACTTC
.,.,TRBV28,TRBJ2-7,CATEPGTSYEQYF,TGTGCCACCGAACCTGGGACGTCCTACGAGCAGTACTTC
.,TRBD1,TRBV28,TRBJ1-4,CASSVTGGQNEKLFF,TGTGCCAGCAGCGTAACAGGGGGCCAAAATGAAAAACTGTTTTTT
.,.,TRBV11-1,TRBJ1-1,CASSLGQVNTEAFF,TGTGCCAGCAGCTTAGGGCAGGTGAACACTGAAGCTTTCTTT
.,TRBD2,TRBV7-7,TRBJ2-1,CASSLAGGDNEQFF,TGTGCTAGCAGCTTAGCGGGGGGCGACAATGAGCAGTTCTTC
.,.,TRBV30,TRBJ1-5,CAWSAFGVQQPQHF,TGTGCCTGGAGTGCCTTTGGGGTCCAACAGCCCCAGCATTTT
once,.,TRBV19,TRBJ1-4,CASSPWGEKLFF,TGTGCCAGTAGTCCCTGGGGGGAAAAACTGTTTTTT
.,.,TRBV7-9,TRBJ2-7,CASSSIQGHEQYF,TGTGCCAGCAGCTCTATCCAGGGCCACGAGCAGTACTTC
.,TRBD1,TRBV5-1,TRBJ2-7,CASSLGTGGSSYEQYF,TGCGCCAGCAGCCTGGGGACAGGGGGTTCTTCCTACGAGCAGTACTTC
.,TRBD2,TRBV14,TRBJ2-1,CASSQDFGTSYYNEQFF,TGTGCCAGCAGCCAAGATTTCGGGACTAGTTACTACAATGAGCAGTTCTTC
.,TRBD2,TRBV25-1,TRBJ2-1,CASSETQTSGGYNEQFF,TGTGCCAGCAGTGAAACCCAGACTAGCGGGGGGTACAATGAGCAGTTCTTC
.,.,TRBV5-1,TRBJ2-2,CASSLARAANTGELFF,TGCGCCAGCAGCTTGGCCAGAGCCGCGAACACCGGGGAGCTGTTTTTT
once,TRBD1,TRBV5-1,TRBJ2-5,CASSLRDRYTQETQYF,TGCGCCAGCAGCTTGAGGGACAGGTACACTCAAGAGACCCAGTACTTC
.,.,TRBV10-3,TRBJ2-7,CAISESREQYF,TGTGCCATCAGTGAAAGTAGGGAGCAGTACTTC
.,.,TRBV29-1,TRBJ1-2,CSVAGFDYGYTF,TGCAGCGTTGCAGGGTTTGATTATGGCTACACCTTC
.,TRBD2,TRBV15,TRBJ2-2,CATSRDIAGAGELFF,TGTGCCACCAGCAGAGATATAGCGGGAGCCGGGGAGCTGTTTTTT
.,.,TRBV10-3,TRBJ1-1,CAISEGRLEAFF,TGTGCCATCAGTGAGGGACGGCTTGAGGCTTTCTTT
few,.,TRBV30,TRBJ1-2,CACAVANYGYTF,TGTGCCTGCGCGGTGGCGAACTATGGCTACACCTTC
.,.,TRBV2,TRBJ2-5,CASSSSPSLRTQYF,TGTGCCAGCAGTAGTTCACCATCCCTCCGGACCCAGTACTTC
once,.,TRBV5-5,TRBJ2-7,CASALKGLSSWSHEQYF,TGTGCCAGCGCCTTAAAGGGTTTGTCTAGCTGGAGCCACGAGCAGTACTTC
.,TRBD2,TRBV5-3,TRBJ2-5,CARSPTERGGRQETQYF,TGTGCCAGAAGCCCTACGGAGCGGGGGGGTAGGCAAGAGACCCAGTACTTC
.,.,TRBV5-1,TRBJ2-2,CASSRTGTNTGELFF,TGCGCCAGCAGCCGAACAGGGACGAACACCGGGGAGCTGTTTTTT
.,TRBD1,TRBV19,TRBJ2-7,CARGTGMVLEQYF,TGTGCCAGGGGGACAGGAATGGTATTGGAGCAGTACTTC
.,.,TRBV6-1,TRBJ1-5,CASKGGGSGEQPQHF,TGTGCCAGCAAAGGTGGCGGGTCGGGGGAGCAGCCCCAGCATTTT
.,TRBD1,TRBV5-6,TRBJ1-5,CASSRGLISQPQHF,TGTGCCAGCAGCAGGGGGCTGATAAGTCAGCCCCAGCATTTT
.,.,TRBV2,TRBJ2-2,CASRRGTGELFF,TGTGCCAGCAGGAGGGGAACCGGGGAGCTGTTTTTT
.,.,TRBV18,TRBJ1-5,CASQEGSNQPQHF,TGTGCCAGTCAGGAGGGTAGCAATCAGCCCCAGCATTTT
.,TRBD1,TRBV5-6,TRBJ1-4,CASSPQGARVREKLFF,TGTGCCAGCAGCCCACAGGGGGCCCGCGTCAGGGAAAAACTGTTTTTT
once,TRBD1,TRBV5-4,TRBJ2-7,CASSSGQGNYEQYF,TGTGCCAGCAGCTCAGGACAGGGCAACTACGAGCAGTACTTC
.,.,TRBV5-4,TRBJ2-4,CASSLGGREVNIQYF,TGTGCCAGCAGCTTAGGTGGCAGGGAGGTAAACATTCAGTACTTC
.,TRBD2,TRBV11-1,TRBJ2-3,CASSLRLAGGGTDTQYF,TGTGCCAGCAGCCTCCGACTAGCGGGGGGTGGCACAGATACGCAGTATTTT
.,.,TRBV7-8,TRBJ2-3,CASSLSGSEDTQYF,TGTGCCAGCAGCTTATCTGGCTCGGAAGATACGCAGTATTTT
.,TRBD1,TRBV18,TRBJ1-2,CASSRPGQGSYGYTF,TGTGCCAGCTCAAGGCCGGGACAGGGGAGCTATGGCTACACCTTC
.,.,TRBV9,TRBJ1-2,CASSVEPGAYGYTF,TGTGCCAGCAGCGTAGAACCAGGAGCCTATGGCTACACCTTC
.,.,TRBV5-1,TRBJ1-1,CASSWQTGNTEAFF,TGCGCCAGCAGCTGGCAGACAGGGAACACTGAAGCTTTCTTT
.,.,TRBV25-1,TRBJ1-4,CASSEAQKNEKLFF,TGTGCCAGCAGTGAAGCGCAGAAAAATGAAAAACTGTTTTTT
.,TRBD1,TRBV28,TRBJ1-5,CASRKTGGHQPQHF,TGTGCCAGCAGAAAGACAGGGGGGCATCAGCCCCAGCATTTT
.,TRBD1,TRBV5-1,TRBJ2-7,CASKGTGGYEQYF,TGCGCCAGCAAAGGGACAGGGGGCTACGAGCAGTACTTC
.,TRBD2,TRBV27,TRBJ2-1,CASSPSLLADYNEQFF,TGTGCCAGCAGTCCGTCCCTCCTAGCGGACTACAATGAGCAGTTCTTC
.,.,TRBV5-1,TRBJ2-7,CASSLVGPSYEQYF,TGCGCCAGCAGCTTGGTGGGGCCCTCCTACGAGCAGTACTTC
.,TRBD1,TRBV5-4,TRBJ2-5,CASSSRDRVGETQYF,TGTGCCAGCAGCTCCCGGGACAGGGTGGGAGAGACCCAGTACTTC
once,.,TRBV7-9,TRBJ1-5,CASSFREGQPQHF,TGTGCCAGCAGCTTTCGGGAGGGTCAGCCCCAGCATTTT
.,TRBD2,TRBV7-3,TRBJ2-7,CASSLTSGGIYEQYF,TGTGCCAGCAGCTTAACTAGCGGGGGGATTTACGAGCAGTACTTC
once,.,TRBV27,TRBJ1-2,CASSSPAGRDTGGYTF,TGTGCCAGCAGTTCCCCGGCGGGGCGGGACACGGGCGGCTACACCTTC
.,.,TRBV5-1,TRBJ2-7,CASYGTPPYEQYF,TGCGCCAGTTACGGGACACCCCCCTACGAGCAGTACTTC
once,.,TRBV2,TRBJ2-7,CASSPPPPNYEQYF,TGTGCCAGCTCCCCACCCCCGCCGAACTACGAGCAGTACTTC
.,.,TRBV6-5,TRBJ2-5,CASRGPGGTQYF,TGTGCCAGCAGGGGGCCCGGAGGGACCCAGTACTTC
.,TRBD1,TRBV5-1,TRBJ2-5,CASRSMGQGDRETQYF,TGCGCCAGCAGGTCGATGGGGCAGGGGGATAGGGAGACCCAGTACTTC
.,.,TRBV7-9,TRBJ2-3,CASRVPGGATDTQYF,TGTGCCAGCAGAGTACCGGGGGGCGCCACAGATACGCAGTATTTT
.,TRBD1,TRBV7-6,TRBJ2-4,CASSITSGQGNIQYF,TGTGCCAGCAGCATAACCTCGGGACAGGGAAACATTCAGTACTTC
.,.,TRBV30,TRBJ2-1,CACSKGVTEQFF,TGTGCCTGTTCGAAGGGGGTAACTGAGCAGTTCTTC
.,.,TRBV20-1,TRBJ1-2,CSVPEGGYTF,TGCAGTGTCCCGGAGGGAGGCTACACCTTC
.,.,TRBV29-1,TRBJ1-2,CSARDVNYGYTF,TGCAGCGCCCGGGACGTTAACTATGGCTACACCTTC
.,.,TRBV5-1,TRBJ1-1,CASSPGPVTEAFF,TGCGCCAGCAGCCCGGGGCCGGTCACTGAAGCTTTCTTT
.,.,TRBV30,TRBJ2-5,CAWRGFIQETQYF,TGTGCCTGGAGGGGGTTCATTCAAGAGACCCAGTACTTC